The sequence of this T cell receptor beta chain was determined in a study of blood T cell repertoires in COVID-19. Clones were read by immunoSEQ multiplex PCR, and TCRdb kept only the in-frame ones, dropping some. The sample includes about 210,000 clones, about four fifths of them seen just once. The CDR3 totals 15 residues. Unmatched junction bases numbered 14, after V lost 6 bases and J lost 6 bases. Per germline, CDR1 SGHRS and CDR2 YFSETQ. The V call is TRBV5-1, the J call TRBJ2-7; 8 bases fit TRBD2. Sequenced input: peripheral blood. The clonotype was recovered from an elderly woman with COVID-19, enrolled during active disease. The CDR3 DNA follows: TGCGCCAGCACAGGGGCGCGGGGGGCCCGCCGCGAGCAGTACTTC. Its translation is CASTGARGARREQYF.